The clone carrying this T cell receptor (beta chain) came up many times. Its antigen is undetermined. The CDR3 is 13 residues long. V lost 7 bases and J 13 bases, leaving 17 bases between the germline ends. The sample originates from a study of CD8 T cells in ankylosing spondylitis. Study findings and constraints: The clones that were linked to disease were reported to be significantly enriched in matched synovial fluid samples from ankylosing spondylitis patients.

TCRdb itself ran the 5' RACE reads through MiXCR, one entry per CDR3 protein. Altogether 200,000 to 300,000 distinct CDR3 sequences are present, more than 9% being singletons, with the ten largest covering around 3%. V usage is TRBV12-3 or TRBV12-4 and J usage is TRBJ1-6, with no clear D. Specimen: blood, either unsorted or a sorted T cell fraction (not recorded which). The clonotype was recovered from a male donor with ankylosing spondylitis or in good health (not recorded which). The chain's CDR3 is CASTRSSGGPLHF. DNA for the CDR3: TGTGCCAGCACCAGGAGTTCGGGTGGCCCCCTCCACTTT.